These 27 T cell receptor beta chains share one sample of origin, sequenced in a study of cytomegalovirus exposure and HLA in healthy donors. Clones were read by immunoSEQ multiplex PCR, and TCRdb kept only the in-frame ones, dropping some. The sample consists of 150,000 to 200,000 clones, more than 75% of them appearing once. The sequencing sample was made of PBMCs. These receptors were taken from a man aged 18 to 35 in good health and CMV-seronegative.

The chain links TRBV10-3 to TRBJ2-1; 7 bases are a match to TRBD1. CDR3 size: 15 residues. CDR1 is ENHRY, CDR2 SYGVKD, per germline. V dropped 6 bases and J dropped 5; count of bases not matched to a gene: 10. CDR3 protein: CAIRGTAWGNNEQFF. The CDR3 DNA is TGTGCCATCAGGGGGACAGCCTGGGGGAACAATGAGCAGTTCTTC.

The chain combines TRBV12-2 with TRBJ1-1; TRBD1, the D gene given by the table, was not confirmed from the DNA. TRBV12-2 is annotated as a pseudogene. CDR3 length equals 15 residues. The CDR3 region is CASRVRQGQNTEAFF. In DNA, the CDR3 is TGTGCAAGTCGCGTAAGACAGGGACAAAACACTGAAGCTTTCTTT.

The genes are TRBV25-1 and TRBJ1-1; D is ambiguous. V lost 2 bases, J lost 1 base, and 5 bases lay in between. CDR3 size: 13 residues. Germline V CDR1 and CDR2: MGHDK, SYGVNS. CDR3 residues: CASSEIQNTEAFF. CDR3 nucleotides: TGTGCCAGCAGTGAAATCCAGAACACTGAAGCTTTCTTT.

The chain is built from TRBV28 and TRBJ2-7; 9 bases match TRBD2. This CDR3 contains 14 residues. After removal of 3 bases from V and 4 bases from J, the junction contained 4 bases not matched to a gene. CDR1 and CDR2 from the germline V gene are MDHEN and SYDVKM. CDR3 loop: CASSLASGKYEQYF. CDR3 in DNA: TGTGCCAGCAGTTTGGCTAGCGGGAAGTACGAGCAGTACTTC. Based on the CDR3 plus reference TRBV28 and TRBJ2-7, the full variable domain is DVKVTQSSRYLVKRTGEKVFLECVQDMDHENMFWYRQDPGLGLRLIYFSYDVKMKEKGDIPEGYSVSREKKERFSLILESASTNQTSMYLCASSLASGKYEQYFGPGTRLTVT.

This chain connects TRBV27 to TRBJ1-5, with 10 bases aligning to TRBD1. J lost 4 bases, V lost 8 bases, and 5 bases had no gene match. Germline-derived CDR1 and CDR2 are MNHEY and SMNVEV (reference sequence). This CDR3 has 14 residues. CDR3 DNA: TGTGCCAGCGCTCGGACAGGGGGTAATCAGCCCCAGCATTTT. It encodes CASARTGGNQPQHF.

The rearrangement joins TRBV15 to TRBJ1-2; TRBD1 is a possible D gene (6 bases). CDR1 is LNHNV, CDR2 YYDKDF, per germline (reference sequence). Trimming took 3 bases from V and 4 from J, leaving 9 bases between them. This CDR3 spans 13 amino acids. The CDR3 DNA is TGTGCCACCAGCAGTGACAGGATCTATGGCTACACCTTC. This gives the protein CATSSDRIYGYTF.

This clone has a count of ten or more. The CDR3 bases are TGTGCCAGCAGGTTGGACAGGGGAAGCAATCAGCCCCAGCATTTT. It is translated as CASRLDRGSNQPQHF. This rearrangement joins TRBV7-8 to TRBJ1-5, with TRBD1 identical over 9 bases. In germline, CDR1 is SGHVS, CDR2 FQNEAQ. Trimming cost V 6 bases and J 1 base; bases outside gene matches: 4. The CDR3 sequence is 15 residues long.

The gene calls are TRBV5-4 and TRBJ1-1; 8 bases line up with TRBD1. CDR3 length equals 15 residues. Germline V gene data show CDR1 as SGHNT and CDR2 as YYREEE (reference sequence). V lost 3 bases and J lost 5; bases outside the gene matches: 9. CDR3 bases: TGTGCCAGCAGCTCGGTACAGGGGGGGCGGACTGAAGCTTTCTTT. Translation: CASSSVQGGRTEAFF. The variable domain in full, completed from reference TRBV5-4 and TRBJ1-1, reads ETGVTQSPTHLIKTRGQQVTLRCSSQSGHNTVSWYQQALGQGPQFIFQYYREEENGRGNFPPRFSGLQFPNYSSELNVNALELDDSALYLCASSSVQGGRTEAFFGQGTRLTVV.

The genes are TRBV28 and TRBJ1-5; tentative D call: TRBD1 (6 bases). V shed 2 bases and J shed 2 bases, with 10 bases lying between them. CDR1 and CDR2 from the germline V gene are MDHEN and SYDVKM. There are 15 residues in the CDR3. The chain's CDR3 is CASSLTRTGNQPQHF. DNA for the CDR3: TGTGCCAGCAGTTTAACCAGGACAGGCAATCAGCCCCAGCATTTT.

The chain combines TRBV5-6 with TRBJ2-7, with D perhaps matching TRBD1 (7 bases). There are 14 residues in the CDR3. The V end lost 0 bases, the J end lost 4 bases, and 11 bases lay between the germline ends. Germline V gives CDR1 SGHDT, CDR2 YYEEEE. The CDR3 here is CASSLGAGGYEQYF. The CDR3 region has the DNA TGTGCCAGCAGCTTGGGGGCAGGGGGGTACGAGCAGTACTTC. Looking up the rest from reference TRBV5-6 and TRBJ2-7 gives the full variable domain: DAGVTQSPTHLIKTRGQQVTLRCSPKSGHDTVSWYQQALGQGPQFIFQYYEEEERQRGNFPDRFSGHQFPNYSSELNVNALLLGDSALYLCASSLGAGGYEQYFGPGTRLTVT.

The genes are TRBV19 and TRBJ1-1; D is perhaps TRBD1 (5 bases). CDR3 size: 17 residues. Germline V gene sequence: CDR1 LNHDA, CDR2 SQIVND (reference sequence). Trimming stripped 6 bases from V and 0 bases from J, with 20 bases between. The CDR3 nucleotides are TGTGCCAGTAGATTTGGGGCAAGGACGGACATGAACACTGAAGCTTTCTTT. Translating it yields CASRFGARTDMNTEAFF.

This chain uses TRBV2 with TRBJ1-1; D is ambiguous. Looked up from germline, CDR1 is SNHLY and CDR2 is FYNNEI. V lost 7 bases to trimming and J lost 4 bases, with 19 bases between them. CDR3 length equals 15 residues. The CDR3 region has the DNA TGTGCCAGCATCGATCCTGCTTTGGCAGGCACTGAAGCTTTCTTT. Amino acids: CASIDPALAGTEAFF.

J is TRBJ2-7 and V is TRBV7-9; tentatively, D is TRBD2 (5 bases). Looked up from germline, CDR1 is SEHNR and CDR2 is FQNEAQ (reference sequence). This CDR3 region has 16 residues. The V end lost 1 base, the J end lost 3 bases, and 16 bases lay between the germline ends. The CDR3 nucleotides read TGTGCCAGCAGCTTAGTGGTGGTAGCGATACACTACGAGCAGTACTTC. It encodes CASSLVVVAIHYEQYF.

The rearrangement joins TRBV25-1 to TRBJ1-1; possibly TRBD1 for D (5 bases). Germline CDR1 reads MGHDK; CDR2 reads SYGVNS. The CDR3 length is 14 residues. V shed 2 bases and J shed 0 bases, with 7 bases lying between them. As DNA, the CDR3 is TGTGCCAGCAGTGAAGGGGGGGTGAACACTGAAGCTTTCTTT. This codes for CASSEGGVNTEAFF.

The chain recombines TRBV28 with TRBJ2-7; 8 bases are a match to TRBD2. With 2 bases clipped from V and 4 bases from J, the junction kept 4 bases outside the gene matches. CDR3 length equals 14 residues. CDR1 and CDR2 from the germline V gene are MDHEN and SYDVKM. CDR3 residues: CASSLAGGKYEQYF. The CDR3 nucleotides read TGTGCCAGCAGTTTAGCGGGAGGTAAATACGAGCAGTACTTC.

This chain uses TRBV4-1 with TRBJ1-5; D ambiguous. The CDR3 contains 14 residues. Germline values: CDR1 MGHRA, CDR2 YSYEKL. V lost 7 bases, J lost 2 bases, and 12 bases lay in between. The CDR3 region is CASTPAEGNQPQHF. CDR3 nucleotides: TGCGCCAGCACCCCAGCGGAGGGCAATCAGCCCCAGCATTTT.

The chain has TRBV6-5 and TRBJ1-5; a weak D match, TRBD1 (5 bases). CDR1 is MNHEY and CDR2 is SVGAGI in the germline V gene. This CDR3 is 13 amino acids long. Trimming removed 4 bases from V and 4 bases from J, with 8 bases in between. The CDR3 region is CASSSYRNQPQHF. The CDR3 DNA follows: TGTGCCAGCAGTTCATACAGGAATCAGCCCCAGCATTTT.

The CDR3 nucleotides read TGCGCCAGCAGCCAAGGGAGAGTATCAAGAGGAAACACCATATATTTT. Translating gives CASSQGRVSRGNTIYF. V is TRBV4-1 and J is TRBJ1-3; D uncertain. The V end was cut by 1 base, the J end by 4 bases, with 14 bases between. The CDR3 is made up of 16 amino acids. From germline, CDR1 is MGHRA and CDR2 YSYEKL.

Concerning this clone: At one boundary the junction diverges from the germline segment, which might be a read error. The rearrangement links TRBV11-2 to TRBJ1-3, with 7 nucleotides matching TRBD1. From germline, CDR1 is SGHAT and CDR2 FQNNGV. The CDR3 loop spans 9 amino acids. The CDR3 reads CATDRAEDF. The CDR3 DNA reads as TGTGCCACCGACAGGGCGGAAGATTTT.

The chain is built from TRBV10-3 and TRBJ2-7, with 16 bases fitting TRBD2. CDR3 length: 17 amino acids. V gave up 11 bases and J gave up 2 bases; unmatched junction bases: 12. Germline V gives CDR1 ENHRY, CDR2 SYGVKD. The CDR3, as DNA: TGTGCCTCCAGGGGGACTAGCGGGAGGGCCGGGGCCTACGAGCAGTACTTC. This gives the protein CASRGTSGRAGAYEQYF.

This chain links TRBV7-9 with TRBJ1-5; 8 bases match TRBD1. Germline CDR1 is SEHNR and CDR2 is FQNEAQ (reference sequence). The CDR3 consists of 14 residues. The ends lost 7 bases at V and 5 bases at J; junction bases unmatched: 7. CDR3 nucleotides: TGTGCCAGCACCCTGGACAGGGCTGATCAGCCCCAGCATTTT. It is translated as CASTLDRADQPQHF.

The V call is TRBV27, the J call TRBJ1-1, with 9 bases fitting TRBD1. The CDR3 spans 15 residues. Germline CDR1 MNHEY, CDR2 SMNVEV (reference sequence). V was pared by 4 bases and J by 3 bases, with 6 bases of the junction left unmatched. Here the CDR3 reads CASSSRTGVYTEAFF. CDR3 nucleotides: TGTGCCAGCAGTTCCCGGACAGGGGTTTACACTGAAGCTTTCTTT.

The V call is TRBV4-3, the J call TRBJ2-1; 13 positions match TRBD2. Trimming at V came to 0 bases and at J to 6 bases, leaving 2 bases not matched to a gene. Looked up from germline, CDR1 is LGHNA and CDR2 is YSLEER. This CDR3 has 16 residues. The CDR3 DNA sequence: TGCGCCAGCAGCCAAGATTGGACTAGCGGGAGCAATGAGCAGTTCTTC. Translating gives CASSQDWTSGSNEQFF.

J is TRBJ1-6 and V is TRBV5-4; D is ambiguous. V was shortened by 4 bases and J by 9 bases, with 8 bases between the two germline ends. This CDR3 spans 12 amino acids. CDR1 and CDR2 (germline): SGHNT, YYREEE (reference sequence). CDR3 coding DNA: TGTGCCAGCAGCCATGCAGGTTCACCCCTCCACTTT. It translates to CASSHAGSPLHF.

This clone was picked up one time. The chain uses TRBV29-1 and TRBJ2-5; 8 bases match TRBD1. Germline CDR1 reads SQVTM; CDR2 reads ANQGSEA. V dropped 7 bases and J dropped 5; count of bases not matched to a gene: 18. CDR3 length: 16 amino acids. CDR3 region: CSATGQGAFLRETQYF. CDR3 sequence (DNA): TGCAGCGCGACCGGGCAGGGGGCCTTCCTTCGGGAGACCCAGTACTTC.

This rearrangement joins TRBV29-1 to TRBJ2-7; TRBD2 agrees at 11 bases. Germline CDR1 SQVTM, CDR2 ANQGSEA. The V gene end was trimmed by 4 bases and the J gene end by 4 bases; junction bases not matched to a gene: 6. The CDR3 has 14 amino acids. Written as DNA, the CDR3 is TGCAGCGTTGCCGGGACTAGCGGATCGTACGAGCAGTACTTC. Residues: CSVAGTSGSYEQYF.

The chain couples TRBV10-2 to TRBJ2-3, with TRBD1 matching over 7 bases. There are 15 residues in the CDR3. Germline CDR1 is WSHSY and CDR2 is SAAADI. V dropped 8 bases and J dropped 6; count of bases not matched to a gene: 14. The DNA of the CDR3 is TGCGCCAGCTTAGCCGGGACAGCCAATCCTGATACGCAGTATTTT. Its translation: CASLAGTANPDTQYF.